This TCR beta chain derives from a study of T-cell memory formation after mild COVID-19. Overall study context: TCR clusters showed largely donor specificity.

Trimming cost V 1 base and J 8 bases, with 20 bases left between them. Germline CDR1 MNHNS, CDR2 SASEGT. This CDR3 is built from 16 residues. On this clonotype itself: Its matching antigen is unknown.

Whole-study results and caveats: Contracting CD4+ clones sat mainly in CM and EM; CD8+ in EMRA.

Constant-segment primers were used for 5'RACE, and the resulting TCR alpha and TCR beta cDNA libraries carried sample barcodes and UMIs. From the 5' RACE reads, TCRdb called clonotypes with MiXCR, one entry per CDR3 protein. The repertoire holds hundreds of thousands of distinct CDR3 sequences, with roughly 18% as singletons. J is TRBJ1-1 and V is TRBV6-1, with D perhaps matching TRBD1 (6 bases). Specimen: PBMCs or a T cell subset sorted from them (not recorded which). This receptor was obtained from a man aged 18 to 30 who had mild COVID-19 (a few samples of this study predate the infection). Cell type and time point are not known. The CDR3 spells CASSEVKGGAAREAFF. The CDR3 DNA follows: TGTGCCAGCAGTGAAGTGAAGGGGGGAGCTGCCAGAGAAGCTTTCTTT.